What follows describes a single T cell receptor beta chain. Germline loops: CDR1 SGHKS, CDR2 YYEKEE (reference sequence). Trimming took 4 bases from V and 8 from J, leaving 10 bases between them. The CDR3 is 12 amino acids. The sample originates from a study of CD8 T cells in Susac syndrome. Sequencing of TCR beta, carried out with a high-throughput approach, was applied to CD8+ and CD4+ T cells from the blood. Treatment-naive patients with stable or active relapsing-remitting disease were the multiple sclerosis controls. When the RNA was reverse transcribed, random hexamers were used with an input of about 0.5 to 1 ug. The amplification used immunoSEQ multiplex PCR on TCR beta CDR3; it spanned 54 Vbeta and 13 Jbeta. TCRdb re-derived calls from the immunoSEQ multiplex PCR reads in MiXCR, one entry per CDR3 protein. The sample comprises about 280,000 distinct CDR3 sequences, about 85% of which are singletons, and about 0.11% rests with the top ten.

This clonotype was obtained from a human donor with multiple sclerosis. V gene TRBV5-5 combines with J gene TRBJ2-1; D is possibly TRBD2 (5 bases). The sample taken for sequencing was CD8+ T cells from PBMCs. CDR3 DNA sequence: TGTGCCAGCAGCCCGCGGGTCTATGAGCAGTTCTTC. It codes for CASSPRVYEQFF.